Shown below are 9 T cell receptor beta chains from a single sample sequenced in a study of T cells in Graves' hyperthyroidism and ophthalmopathy. Amplification targeted TCR beta CDR3 regions from RNA transcripts. RT-PCR in the first round (using the HTBI primer set) targeted the TCR CDR3. TCRdb re-derived calls from the multiplex PCR reads in MiXCR, one entry per CDR3 protein. The sample holds around 500,000 distinct CDR3 sequences, roughly a sixth seen once. Sequencing was performed on blood. Receptors originate from a woman between 25 and 40 years old with Graves' ophthalmopathy.

At least ten counts were recorded for this clonotype. J is TRBJ2-5 and V is TRBV12-3 or TRBV12-4, with 10 positions matching TRBD2. The CDR3 spans 16 residues. V lost 1 base to trimming and J lost 0 bases; unmatched junction nucleotides: 2. CDR3 loop: CASSLVAGGNQETQYF. The CDR3 DNA reads TGTGCCAGCAGTTTAGTAGCGGGAGGTAACCAAGAGACCCAGTACTTC.

Only a few counts were recorded for this clonotype. Written as DNA, the CDR3 is TGTGCCAGCCTACGACAGGGACCCGTTTACGAGCAGTACTTC. Translating gives CASLRQGPVYEQYF. This chain uses TRBV28 with TRBJ2-7, with 7 bases identical to TRBD1. The trim removed 8 bases at V and 4 bases at J, leaving 11 bases unmatched. The germline V gene has CDR1 MDHEN and CDR2 SYDVKM. The CDR3 length is 14 residues.

This clonotype has a count of ten or more. The chain employs TRBV2 and TRBJ2-3; 8 positions agree with TRBD2. Germline V gene sequence: CDR1 SNHLY, CDR2 FYNNEI. The CDR3 extends over 14 amino acids. After removal of 5 bases from V and 1 base from J, the junction contained 2 bases not matched to a gene. In nucleotides, the CDR3 is TGTGCCAGCAGTACTAGCGGTCGCACAGATACGCAGTATTTT. It translates to CASSTSGRTDTQYF.

This clonotype was observed a few times. The chain recombines TRBV5-1 with TRBJ2-5, with D possibly being TRBD2 (6 bases). The V gene's germline CDR1 is SGHRS and CDR2 YFSETQ. With 0 bases removed from V and 1 base from J, the gap between germline ends came to 7 bases. This CDR3 has 14 amino acids. The CDR3 loop is CASSLEGLQETQYF. CDR3 nucleotides: TGCGCCAGCAGCTTGGAGGGACTCCAAGAGACCCAGTACTTC.

The DNA for the CDR3 is TGTGCCAGCGGCCCCCGGGACAGGGGTGTAAGGGGCCCCTACGAGCAGTACTTC. Translation: CASGPRDRGVRGPYEQYF. The chain recombines TRBV3-1 with TRBJ2-7, with TRBD1 identical over 10 bases. Unmatched junction bases numbered 18, after V lost 8 bases and J lost 2 bases. Germline loops: CDR1 LGHDT, CDR2 YNNKEL (reference sequence). This CDR3 is 18 amino acids long.

The chain carries TRBV28 and TRBJ2-5, with 10 bases that match TRBD1. CDR1 and CDR2 from the germline V gene are MDHEN and SYDVKM. The CDR3 consists of 15 residues. Trimming took 3 bases from V and 5 from J; bases not matched to a gene: 6. CDR3 nucleotide sequence: TGTGCCAGCAGTTTCGGGACAGGGGATGGGGAGACCCAGTACTTC. Amino acids: CASSFGTGDGETQYF.

This clonotype has ten or more counts. The chain couples TRBV28 to TRBJ2-7, with a weak D call TRBD2 (6 bases). Germline CDR1 and CDR2: MDHEN and SYDVKM. The CDR3 runs 13 residues. V gave up 3 bases and J gave up 5 bases, with 11 bases separating them. CDR3 region: CASSFRGIHEQYF. CDR3 DNA sequence: TGTGCCAGCAGTTTTCGGGGGATCCACGAGCAGTACTTC. Full variable domain (rest looked up from reference TRBV28 and TRBJ2-7): DVKVTQSSRYLVKRTGEKVFLECVQDMDHENMFWYRQDPGLGLRLIYFSYDVKMKEKGDIPEGYSVSREKKERFSLILESASTNQTSMYLCASSFRGIHEQYFGPGTRLTVT.

This clonotype was seen many times. V usage is TRBV18 and J usage is TRBJ1-1; D is possibly TRBD1 (5 bases). The germline V gene encodes CDR1 KGHSH and CDR2 LQKENI. V lost 1 base and J lost 6, with 15 bases in between. The CDR3 runs 15 residues. The CDR3 DNA reads TGTGCCAGCTCACCACGCCGGGGGGGAGCACCTGAAGCTTTCTTT. Its translation is CASSPRRGGAPEAFF.

The sample holds many counts of this clonotype. The rearrangement uses TRBV2 and TRBJ2-1, with D perhaps assigned TRBD1 or TRBD2 (5 bases each). The V gene lost 6 bases and the J gene lost 0 bases, with 9 bases spanning the gap. The length of the CDR3 is 14 residues. Germline V gene lookup returns CDR1 SNHLY and CDR2 FYNNEI. The CDR3 nucleotides read TGTGCCAGCAGGGGGACGAGCTCCTACAATGAGCAGTTCTTC. This sequence encodes CASRGTSSYNEQFF.